The text below deals with one TCR beta chain. What it binds is not known. Being one base from a much bigger clone, this may be a read error. The sample is drawn from a study of prognosis after radiotherapy for stage I lung cancer. Study details: Every patient with non-small cell lung cancer was judged medically inoperable. Patients received stereotactic body radiotherapy alone, with no concurrent therapy.

General study results and limits: Nobody established whether the expanded TCR clones were specific to the tumor.

Two separate time points each saw a draw of 5.5 to 7 milliliters of peripheral blood. Researchers used two-round multiplex PCR to amplify TCR beta CDR3 starting from genomic DNA. Gene-specific TRBV and TRBJ primers were used in PCR round one. TCRdb re-derived calls from the multiplex PCR reads in MiXCR, one entry per CDR3 protein. Among about 36,000 distinct CDR3 sequences listed, around 30% were seen once. CDR3 size: 13 residues. Germline CDR1 DFQATT, CDR2 SNEGSKA (reference sequence). The TCR sequence derives from a donor at least 50 years old with non-small cell lung cancer. The sample in question was PBMCs, obtained before or after stereotactic body radiation therapy (not recorded which). V and J are TRBV20-1 and TRBJ2-4; maybe TRBD2 (5 bases). This CDR3 reads CSASDLAKNIRYF. In nucleotides, the CDR3 is TGCAGTGCTTCGGACCTAGCCAAAAACATTCGGTACTTC.